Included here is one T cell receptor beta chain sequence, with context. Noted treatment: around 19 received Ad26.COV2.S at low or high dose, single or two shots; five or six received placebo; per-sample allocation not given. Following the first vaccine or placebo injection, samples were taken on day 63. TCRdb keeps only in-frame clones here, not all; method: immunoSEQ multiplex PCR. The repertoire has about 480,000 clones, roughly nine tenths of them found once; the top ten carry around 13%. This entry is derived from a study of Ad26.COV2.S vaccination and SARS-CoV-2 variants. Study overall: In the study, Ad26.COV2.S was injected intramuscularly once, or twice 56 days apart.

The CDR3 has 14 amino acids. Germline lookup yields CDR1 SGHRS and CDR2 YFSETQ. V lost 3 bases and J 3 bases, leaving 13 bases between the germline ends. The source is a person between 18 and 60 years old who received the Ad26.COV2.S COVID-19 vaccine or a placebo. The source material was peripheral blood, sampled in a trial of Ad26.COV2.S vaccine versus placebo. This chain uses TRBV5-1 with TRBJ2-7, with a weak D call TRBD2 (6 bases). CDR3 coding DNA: TGCGCCAGCAGCTCGGGGGTCGCAATCTACGAGCAGTACTTC. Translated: CASSSGVAIYEQYF.